The 27 T cell receptor beta chains below were found in one sample sequenced in a study of T cells in Graves' hyperthyroidism and ophthalmopathy. The CDR3 regions of TCR beta were amplified from RNA transcripts. The TCR CDR3 first-round RT-PCR relied on the HTBI primer set. TCRdb itself ran the multiplex PCR reads through MiXCR, one entry per CDR3 protein. The sample carries about 700,000 distinct CDR3 sequences, 12% to 15% recorded once. The sample comprised blood. The source is a young woman with Graves' hyperthyroidism.

The chain combines TRBV12-3 or TRBV12-4 with TRBJ1-4; TRBD1 is a possible D gene (6 bases). The CDR3 runs to 12 residues. Trimming stripped 5 bases from V and 10 bases from J, with 11 bases between. The CDR3 here is CASSPQGSKLFF. For the CDR3, the DNA is TGTGCCAGCAGTCCACAGGGCTCAAAACTGTTTTTT.

This clonotype was recorded at least ten times. The chain joins TRBV10-2 to TRBJ2-1, with 10 positions matching TRBD2. J was trimmed by 3 bases and V by 6 bases; bases with no gene match: 17. Looked up from germline, CDR1 is WSHSY and CDR2 is SAAADI. The CDR3 spans 19 residues. The CDR3 nucleotides are TGCGCCAGCAGCCCCCTCAAACTAAGCGGGAGGGCTGTCTACAATGAGCAGTTCTTC. This gives the protein CASSPLKLSGRAVYNEQFF.

The table lists this clonotype with many counts. The chain joins TRBV7-9 to TRBJ2-1; 11 bases match TRBD2. V gave up 5 bases and J gave up 9 bases; unmatched junction bases: 6. The CDR3 has 14 residues. Germline V CDR1 and CDR2: SEHNR, FQNEAQ (reference sequence). The CDR3 sequence: CASSPRLAGFEQFF. The CDR3 nucleotides read TGTGCCAGCAGCCCCCGACTAGCGGGATTTGAGCAGTTCTTC.

This clonotype was counted many times. The V gene is TRBV6-2 or TRBV6-3, the J gene TRBJ2-2; TRBD2 aligns across 8 bases. The ends lost 2 bases at V and 7 bases at J; junction bases unmatched: 6. The CDR3 contains 15 residues. In germline, CDR1 is MNHEY, CDR2 SVGEGT. CDR3 sequence reads: CASSYRTSHRGELFF. The CDR3 DNA reads TGTGCCAGCAGTTACCGGACTAGCCACCGCGGGGAGCTGTTTTTT.

This clonotype was recorded many times. The chain combines TRBV28 with TRBJ2-1, with 10 nucleotides matching TRBD2. Germline CDR1 reads MDHEN; CDR2 reads SYDVKM. This CDR3 region has 15 residues. V trimming: 5 bases; J trimming: 7 bases; junction bases outside the gene matches: 8. CDR3 nucleotides: TGTGCCAGCAGTAAACTAGCGGGGAAGGGGAATGAGCAGTTCTTC. Translating it yields CASSKLAGKGNEQFF. The full variable domain, in which reference TRBV28 and TRBJ2-1 provide the parts outside the CDR3, is DVKVTQSSRYLVKRTGEKVFLECVQDMDHENMFWYRQDPGLGLRLIYFSYDVKMKEKGDIPEGYSVSREKKERFSLILESASTNQTSMYLCASSKLAGKGNEQFFGPGTRLTVL.

This clonotype has just a few counts. The chain's CDR3 is CASRGRDSYNEQFF. CDR3 in DNA: TGTGCCAGCCGGGGGAGGGACTCCTACAATGAGCAGTTCTTC. V gene TRBV12-3 or TRBV12-4 combines with J gene TRBJ2-1, with 7 bases aligning to TRBD2. The CDR3 is 14 amino acids. V dropped 8 bases and J dropped 0; count of bases not matched to a gene: 4.

The chain combines TRBV24-1 with TRBJ1-5, with a possible D match to TRBD1 (5 bases). The V end lost 3 bases, the J end lost 2 bases, and 13 bases lay between the germline ends. The CDR3 extends over 16 amino acids. The germline gives CDR1 KGHDR, CDR2 SFDVKD. The CDR3 region has the DNA TGTGCCACCAGTGATACCCGGGACGGCCGCAATCAGCCCCAGCATTTT. It specifies CATSDTRDGRNQPQHF.

The chain links TRBV19 to TRBJ2-5; 14 bases are shared with TRBD2. V lost 6 bases and J lost 7; bases outside the gene matches: 7. The CDR3 contains 15 residues. The germline gives CDR1 LNHDA, CDR2 SQIVND (reference sequence). Here the CDR3 DNA reads TGTGCCAGTAGCACAGGGACTAGCGGGAGTCGGACCCAGTACTTC. Its translation is CASSTGTSGSRTQYF. Complete variable domain (other parts from reference TRBV19 and TRBJ2-5): DGGITQSPKYLFRKEGQNVTLSCEQNLNHDAMYWYRQDPGQGLRLIYYSQIVNDFQKGDIAEGYSVSREKKESFPLTVTSAQKNPTAFYLCASSTGTSGSRTQYFGPGTRLLVL.

CDR3 loop: CATSSRNRDGWHEQYF. The CDR3, as DNA: TGTGCCACCAGCAGTCGAAACCGGGACGGATGGCACGAGCAGTACTTC. V usage is TRBV15 and J usage is TRBJ2-7; either TRBD1 or TRBD2 may supply D (5 bases each). With 3 bases removed from V and 5 bases from J, the gap between germline ends came to 20 bases. Germline CDR1 LNHNV, CDR2 YYDKDF (reference sequence). The CDR3 covers 16 residues.

This rearrangement joins TRBV6-1 to TRBJ2-2; D call uncertain. The CDR3 is 12 amino acids. CDR1 MNHNS and CDR2 SASEGT come from the germline V gene. Trimming cost V 1 base and J 7 bases, with 4 bases left between them. As DNA, the CDR3 is TGTGCCAGCAGTGAAGAGGGCGGGGAGCTGTTTTTT. It yields the protein CASSEEGGELFF.

The chain carries TRBV20-1 and TRBJ1-5; 8 nucleotides align to TRBD1. Trimming at V came to 0 bases and at J to 5 bases, leaving 6 bases not matched to a gene. The CDR3 consists of 15 residues. Germline loops: CDR1 DFQATT, CDR2 SNEGSKA (reference sequence). CDR3 sequence (DNA): TGCAGTGCTAGAGATACCAGGGGGCCCCATCAGCCCCAGCATTTT. Translated: CSARDTRGPHQPQHF.

The CDR3 reads CASSVTESSYEQYF. CDR3 DNA: TGTGCCAGCAGCGTCACCGAGAGCTCCTACGAGCAGTACTTC. The chain links TRBV9 to TRBJ2-7; D ambiguous. The germline V gene encodes CDR1 SGDLS and CDR2 YYNGEE. This CDR3 is built from 14 residues. Trimming cost V 2 bases and J 0 bases, with 9 bases left between them.

Ten or more counts support this clonotype. The rearrangement uses TRBV14 and TRBJ2-3; 7 positions agree with TRBD2. This CDR3 is 15 amino acids long. V dropped 3 bases and J dropped 4; count of bases not matched to a gene: 7. Germline loops: CDR1 SGHDN, CDR2 FVKESK. For the CDR3, the DNA is TGTGCCAGCAGCCACTTACTAGCGCCGGCAGATACGCAGTATTTT. It yields the protein CASSHLLAPADTQYF.

The chain is built from TRBV18 and TRBJ2-1; D is possibly TRBD2 (5 bases). The CDR3 is 15 residues long. The germline V gene encodes CDR1 KGHSH and CDR2 LQKENI. Trimming removed 2 bases from V and 3 bases from J, with 11 bases in between. CDR3 region: CASSPTSFVYNEQFF. Here the CDR3 DNA reads TGTGCCAGCTCACCAACTAGTTTTGTCTACAATGAGCAGTTCTTC.

The rearrangement joins TRBV7-9 to TRBJ2-7; D is possibly TRBD1 (6 bases). In germline, CDR1 is SEHNR, CDR2 FQNEAQ (reference sequence). V was shortened by 11 bases and J by 3 bases, with 20 bases between the two germline ends. The CDR3 contains 14 residues. The CDR3 DNA is TGTGCCGGGGAGAATACGGGACAACACTACGAGCAGTACTTC. It codes for CAGENTGQHYEQYF. The complete variable domain, with remaining parts taken from reference TRBV7-9 and TRBJ2-7, reads DTGVSQNPRHKITKRGQNVTFRCDPISEHNRLYWYRQTLGQGPEFLTYFQNEAQLEKSRLLSDRFSAERPKGSFSTLEIQRTEQGDSAMYLCAGENTGQHYEQYFGPGTRLTVT.

The chain has TRBV30 and TRBJ2-3; no firm D call. Germline V lookup: CDR1 GTSNPN, CDR2 SVGIG (reference sequence). There are 15 residues in the CDR3. V was pared by 0 bases and J by 1 base, with 11 bases between. The CDR3 spells CAWSVKARRTDTQYF. The CDR3 DNA reads TGTGCCTGGAGTGTAAAGGCGCGGCGCACAGATACGCAGTATTTT.

This clonotype was seen many times. The rearrangement links TRBV5-1 to TRBJ2-1; the match to TRBD1 covers 9 bases. The V gene end was trimmed by 5 bases and the J gene end by 1 base; junction bases not matched to a gene: 4. Germline CDR1 and CDR2: SGHRS and YFSETQ. There are 15 residues in the CDR3. The chain's CDR3 is CASRNGQGSYNEQFF. The CDR3 region has the DNA TGCGCCAGCAGGAATGGACAGGGGTCCTACAATGAGCAGTTCTTC.

This clonotype showed up many times. The CDR3 loop is CASSPPRATDTQYF. CDR3 coding DNA: TGTGCCAGCTCACCACCGAGGGCTACAGATACGCAGTATTTT. This chain joins TRBV18 and TRBJ2-3; maybe TRBD2 (5 bases). Germline assignment: CDR1 KGHSH and CDR2 LQKENI. V gave up 0 bases and J gave up 3 bases, with 7 bases separating them. The CDR3 extends over 14 amino acids. The full variable domain, completed using reference TRBV18 and TRBJ2-3, is NAGVMQNPRHLVRRRGQEARLRCSPMKGHSHVYWYRQLPEEGLKFMVYLQKENIIDESGMPKERFSAEFPKEGPSILRIQQVVRGDSAAYFCASSPPRATDTQYFGPGTRLTVL.

In this sample, this clonotype turned up a few times. The chain couples TRBV7-9 to TRBJ2-7, with 8 nucleotides matching TRBD1. V trimming: 4 bases; J trimming: 3 bases; junction bases outside the gene matches: 8. This CDR3 has 15 residues. CDR1 and CDR2 (germline): SEHNR, FQNEAQ (reference sequence). CDR3 DNA: TGTGCCAGCAGCTACCCGGAACAGGGGGTCTACGAGCAGTACTTC. It specifies CASSYPEQGVYEQYF.

The table lists this clonotype with a few counts. The chain combines TRBV19 with TRBJ2-1; TRBD2 aligns across 9 bases. Germline values: CDR1 LNHDA, CDR2 SQIVND (reference sequence). The CDR3 runs 17 residues. J gave up 8 bases and V 5 bases, and 16 bases lay outside the gene matches. In DNA, the CDR3 is TGTGCCAGTAGTCTGGGGCTGAGGCTAGCGGGGAGGTATGAGCAGTTCTTC. Translated: CASSLGLRLAGRYEQFF.

This clonotype has ten or more counts. The gene calls are TRBV7-9 and TRBJ2-7; weak D call: TRBD2 (6 bases). The CDR3 consists of 14 residues. Germline CDR1 SEHNR, CDR2 FQNEAQ (reference sequence). Trimming removed 0 bases at V and 6 bases at J, with 12 bases between. The CDR3 sequence: CASSLAGGLREQYF. CDR3 DNA: TGTGCCAGCAGCTTAGCGGGGGGATTGCGCGAGCAGTACTTC.

The table lists this clonotype with a few counts. This chain links TRBV2 with TRBJ2-1; D gene ambiguous. CDR1 is SNHLY and CDR2 is FYNNEI in the germline V gene. This CDR3 has 14 residues. The ends were cut back, 7 bases at V and 0 bases at J, with 10 bases in the middle. The chain's CDR3 is CASTPPGSYNEQFF. CDR3 in DNA: TGTGCCAGCACGCCCCCAGGCTCCTACAATGAGCAGTTCTTC.

In its sample, this clonotype was seen many times. The chain joins TRBV12-3 or TRBV12-4 to TRBJ1-1; D perhaps matches TRBD1 (6 bases). The V end was cut by 4 bases, the J end by 5 bases, with 17 bases between. The CDR3 covers 15 residues. The CDR3 region has the DNA TGTGCCAGCAGTTCGCGACAGGTCGGAGGGACTGAAGCTTTCTTT. Translation gives CASSSRQVGGTEAFF.

This clonotype has more than one count but fewer than ten. This chain joins TRBV6-1 and TRBJ2-7; 7 nucleotides agree with TRBD2. Germline CDR1 MNHNS, CDR2 SASEGT. V was clipped by 5 bases and J by 7 bases; unmatched bases: 11. There are 14 residues in the CDR3. The CDR3 loop is CASSFSREVWEQYF. The CDR3 region has the DNA TGTGCCAGCAGTTTTTCCCGGGAGGTCTGGGAGCAGTACTTC.

With regard to this clonotype: Relative to the germline gene, one junction end is altered; a read error may explain this. The J gene is TRBJ2-1, the V gene TRBV7-3; D tentatively fits TRBD1 or TRBD2 (6 bases each). Germline loops: CDR1 SGHTA, CDR2 FQGTGA. The CDR3 is 19 residues long. The CDR3: CASSPTGGWYPIPYDEQSF. In DNA form, the CDR3 reads TGTGCCAGCAGCCCGACCGGGGGCTGGTACCCTATACCCTACGATGAGCAGTCCTTC.

V usage is TRBV9 and J usage is TRBJ2-1; D remains ambiguous. In germline, CDR1 is SGDLS, CDR2 YYNGEE. This CDR3 is built from 12 residues. The V and J ends lost 3 bases and 6 bases respectively, with 7 bases between them. This CDR3 reads CASSALPNEQFF. The CDR3 DNA follows: TGTGCCAGCAGCGCTTTACCCAATGAGCAGTTCTTC.

The V call is TRBV12-3 or TRBV12-4, the J call TRBJ2-1; TRBD1 agrees at 7 bases. CDR3 length: 15 residues. The J segment lost 8 bases and the V segment lost 4 bases, leaving 11 bases of the junction unmatched. The CDR3 nucleotides are TGTGCCAGCAGTTCTGGTCAGGGGGTAAATGATGAGCAGTTCTTC. Translation: CASSSGQGVNDEQFF.